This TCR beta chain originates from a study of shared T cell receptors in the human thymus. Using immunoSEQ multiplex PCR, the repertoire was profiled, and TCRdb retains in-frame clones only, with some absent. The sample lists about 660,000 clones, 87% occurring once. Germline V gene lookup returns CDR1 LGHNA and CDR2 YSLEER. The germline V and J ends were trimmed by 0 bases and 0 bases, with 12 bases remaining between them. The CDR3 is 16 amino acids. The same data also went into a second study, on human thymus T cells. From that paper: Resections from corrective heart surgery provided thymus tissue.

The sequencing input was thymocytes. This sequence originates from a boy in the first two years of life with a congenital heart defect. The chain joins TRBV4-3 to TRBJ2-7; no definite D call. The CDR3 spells CASSQDLSLSSYEQYF. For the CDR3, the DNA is TGCGCCAGCAGCCAAGATCTTTCACTAAGCTCCTACGAGCAGTACTTC.